This T cell receptor (beta chain) emerged from a study of blood T cells in healthy people across ages. Combining a sample-barcoded 5' primer with a J-beta primer mix, a second PCR ran for about 6 to 12 cycles. TCRdb itself ran the 5' RACE reads through MiXCR, one entry per CDR3 protein. This table holds 450,000 to 650,000 distinct CDR3 sequences, under 30% found once. Another study also made use of these data, one on T cells of mothers and their children.

Sequenced: blood. The source of this sequence is a boy between 10 and 17 years old in good health.

In DNA form, the CDR3 reads TGTGCCAGCACCGATGGGGGGGTCCGGGGGTACGAGCAGTACTTC. Its protein product is CASTDGGVRGYEQYF. J is TRBJ2-7 and V is TRBV7-9; 7 positions match TRBD2. CDR1 and CDR2 from the germline V gene are SEHNR and FQNEAQ (reference sequence). This CDR3 comprises 15 residues. The J segment lost 4 bases and the V segment lost 7 bases, leaving 13 bases of the junction unmatched.